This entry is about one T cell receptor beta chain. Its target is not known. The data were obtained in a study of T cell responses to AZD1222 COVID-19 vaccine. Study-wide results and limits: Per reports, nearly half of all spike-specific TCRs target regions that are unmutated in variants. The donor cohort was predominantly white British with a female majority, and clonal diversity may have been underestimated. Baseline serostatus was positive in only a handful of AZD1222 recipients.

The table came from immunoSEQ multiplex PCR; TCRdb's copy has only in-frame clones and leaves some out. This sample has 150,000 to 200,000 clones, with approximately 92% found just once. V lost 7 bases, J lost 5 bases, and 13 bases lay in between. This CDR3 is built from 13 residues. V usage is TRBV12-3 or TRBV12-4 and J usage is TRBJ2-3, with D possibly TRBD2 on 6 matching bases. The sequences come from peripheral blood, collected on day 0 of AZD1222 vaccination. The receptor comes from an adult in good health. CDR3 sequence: CASNPRRGDTQYF. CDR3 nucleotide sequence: TGTGCCAGCAACCCCAGGAGGGGAGATACGCAGTATTTT.